These 25 T cell receptor beta chains came from one sample sequenced in a study of blood T cells in healthy people across ages (dated by TCRdb to the mid-2010s). Libraries were made using 5' RACE. The sample was run on an Illumina HiSeq 2500. A second PCR of roughly 7 to 11 cycles was performed with a sample-barcoded 5' primer and a J-beta primer mix. In TCRdb, the public reads were trimmed at Q25 with fastp and aligned with MiXCR, with productive beta chains retained. Rows matching on CDR3 protein sequence are summarized as one entry with the most common DNA and genes. In this sample the table shows about 810,000 distinct CDR3 sequences, roughly 40% of which occur a single time. The ten largest clonotypes hold approximately 12% of the sample. The material sequenced was blood. The receptors here all came from a man between 18 and 35 years old in good health.

To note about this clonotype: Just one base apart from a much larger clone, this may be a read error. The chain recombines TRBV12-3 or TRBV12-4 with TRBJ2-3; no definite D call. The V and J ends lost 8 bases and 1 base respectively, with 22 bases between them. The CDR3 has 17 residues. The CDR3 region is CASAPPLRDRRTDTQYF. CDR3 DNA: TGTGCCAGCGCTCCTCCCCTCCGAGATCGGCGCACAGATACGCAGTATTTT.

This clonotype has just a few counts. The chain uses TRBV30 and TRBJ2-7; 8 nucleotides line up with TRBD1. This CDR3 comprises 14 residues. V shed 1 base, J shed 2 bases, and the junction held 4 bases outside the gene matches. CDR1 and CDR2 (germline): GTSNPN, SVGIG (reference sequence). The CDR3 reads CAWSAGTGTYEQYF. CDR3 nucleotide sequence: TGTGCCTGGAGTGCCGGGACAGGAACCTACGAGCAGTACTTC.

This clonotype turned up a few times. The rearrangement joins TRBV4-1 to TRBJ1-2; D gene uncertain. Per germline, CDR1 MGHRA and CDR2 YSYEKL. CDR3 length equals 14 residues. Trimming took off 4 bases at V and 4 bases at J, with 13 bases between the two ends. The CDR3 DNA reads TGCGCCAGCAGCCTCCTGGTGGGCGGCTATGGCTACACCTTC. Encoded protein: CASSLLVGGYGYTF.

The chain is built from TRBV4-3 and TRBJ1-2; 9 nucleotides align to TRBD1. This CDR3 is built from 17 residues. Germline CDR1 is LGHNA and CDR2 is YSLEER. The V segment lost 3 bases and the J segment 2 bases; nucleotides outside the gene matches: 10. CDR3 DNA sequence: TGCGCCAGCAGCCACAACGCGGGACAGGGCGCCAACTATGGCTACACCTTC. Its protein is CASSHNAGQGANYGYTF.

This clonotype was detected only a few times. The gene calls are TRBV12-3 or TRBV12-4 and TRBJ1-2; no reliable D call. CDR3 size: 13 residues. Deletions cut 3 bases from V and 4 bases from J, with 9 bases between. CDR3 sequence: CASSLVQTYGYTF. The CDR3 DNA reads TGTGCCAGCAGTTTGGTCCAGACCTATGGCTACACCTTC.

V is TRBV6-2 or TRBV6-3 and J is TRBJ2-7; the D gene is possibly TRBD2 (5 bases). This CDR3 contains 14 residues. The V and J ends lost 6 bases and 3 bases respectively, with 15 bases between them. Germline V gives CDR1 MNHEY, CDR2 SVGEGT. This CDR3 is CASRRALGDYEQYF. DNA for the CDR3: TGTGCCAGCAGGAGAGCTCTCGGGGACTACGAGCAGTACTTC.

This chain links TRBV12-3 or TRBV12-4 with TRBJ2-3; TRBD2 matches 8 bases. V was clipped by 7 bases and J by 0 bases; unmatched bases: 3. CDR3 length: 14 amino acids. The CDR3 DNA is TGTGCCAGCAAAGCGGGAGCGAGCACAGATACGCAGTATTTT. Residues: CASKAGASTDTQYF.

The rearrangement uses TRBV7-9 and TRBJ2-7; 7 positions agree with TRBD1. Trimming took 1 base from V and 3 from J; bases not matched to a gene: 6. The germline V gene has CDR1 SEHNR and CDR2 FQNEAQ (reference sequence). This CDR3 has 15 residues. CDR3: CASSLGGGTDYEQYF. The CDR3 DNA follows: TGTGCCAGCAGCTTAGGAGGTGGGACAGACTACGAGCAGTACTTC.

This clonotype appeared once. The DNA for the CDR3 is TGTGCCAGCAGCGTAGTTAACAGGGGCCCGCGAGGTACCGGGGAGCTGTTTTTT. Its protein is CASSVVNRGPRGTGELFF. The chain has TRBV9 and TRBJ2-2; 7 bases fit TRBD1. J gave up 5 bases and V 0 bases, and 13 bases lay outside the gene matches. The CDR3 totals 18 residues. Germline V gene sequence: CDR1 SGDLS, CDR2 YYNGEE.

V and J are TRBV11-2 and TRBJ2-2; TRBD1 aligns across 9 bases. From germline, CDR1 is SGHAT and CDR2 FQNNGV. The ends lost 4 bases at V and 5 bases at J; junction bases unmatched: 5. The CDR3 runs to 15 residues. CDR3 sequence reads: CASSSGTGMTGELFF. The CDR3 DNA reads as TGTGCCAGCAGCTCAGGGACAGGGATGACCGGGGAGCTGTTTTTT.

This chain links TRBV7-9 with TRBJ2-2; 7 nucleotides agree with TRBD1. CDR1 is SEHNR, CDR2 FQNEAQ, per germline (reference sequence). The CDR3 totals 16 residues. V shed 5 bases, J shed 6 bases, and the junction held 12 bases outside the gene matches. CDR3 bases: TGTGCCAGCAGCCTCCGACAGGGAGAAGGCTCCGGGGAGCTGTTTTTT. Protein: CASSLRQGEGSGELFF.

In its sample, this clonotype was seen a few times. V gene TRBV20-1 combines with J gene TRBJ1-5, with D unresolved. The CDR3 runs 12 residues. Trimming removed 7 bases at V and 1 base at J, with 8 bases between. CDR1 and CDR2 from the germline V gene are DFQATT and SNEGSKA (reference sequence). CDR3 sequence reads: CSVEGSNQPQHF. CDR3 coding DNA: TGCAGTGTAGAGGGAAGCAATCAGCCCCAGCATTTT.

The V and J genes are TRBV6-5 and TRBJ2-1; possibly TRBD1 for D (5 bases). The ends were cut back, 6 bases at V and 5 bases at J, with 17 bases in the middle. The CDR3 has 15 residues. The germline V gene encodes CDR1 MNHEY and CDR2 SVGAGI. The CDR3, as DNA: TGTGCCAGCAGCCTCGCCCGGACACTCAACAATGAGCAGTTCTTC. As protein: CASSLARTLNNEQFF.

This clonotype occurred many times. The V and J genes are TRBV29-1 and TRBJ1-2; D unresolved. Germline CDR1 and CDR2: SQVTM and ANQGSEA. With 0 bases removed from V and 3 bases from J, the gap between germline ends came to 8 bases. The CDR3 contains 13 residues. CDR3 loop: CSVEEAAYYGYTF. CDR3 DNA sequence: TGCAGCGTTGAAGAGGCGGCTTACTATGGCTACACCTTC.

For this clonotype: Since a much larger clone is just one base distant, this may be a read error. The J gene is TRBJ2-3, the V gene TRBV5-5; D possibly matches TRBD1 or TRBD2 (5 bases each). Trimming took off 3 bases at V and 0 bases at J, with 11 bases between the two ends. The CDR3 extends over 15 amino acids. Germline V gene sequence: CDR1 SGHKS, CDR2 YYEKEE (reference sequence). The CDR3, as DNA: TGTGCCAGCAGCTGGGACGGGGCTAGCACAGATACGCAGTATTTT. It translates to CASSWDGASTDTQYF.

The J gene is TRBJ2-5, the V gene TRBV28; 11 nucleotides match TRBD1. Trimming cost V 2 bases and J 4 bases; bases outside gene matches: 3. The CDR3 has 15 amino acids. Germline V gives CDR1 MDHEN, CDR2 SYDVKM. This chain's CDR3 is CASSLLDRGRETQYF. In DNA, the CDR3 is TGTGCCAGCAGTTTACTGGACAGGGGGCGAGAGACCCAGTACTTC.

The gene calls are TRBV4-2 and TRBJ2-5, with 12 bases that match TRBD1. This CDR3 is 19 amino acids long. J was trimmed by 0 bases and V by 3 bases; bases with no gene match: 11. Germline V lookup: CDR1 LGHNA, CDR2 YNFKEQ. CDR3 sequence: CASSQDRDRGRINQETQYF. The CDR3 nucleotides are TGTGCCAGCAGCCAGGACCGGGACAGGGGGCGTATAAACCAAGAGACCCAGTACTTC.

Comments on this clonotype: A read error may account for a junction end that differs from germline. The chain uses TRBV7-2 and TRBJ1-4, with TRBD1 matching 7 bases. This CDR3 region has 14 residues. Germline V gene data show CDR1 as SGHTA and CDR2 as FQGNSA. The CDR3 DNA reads TGTGCCAGCAGCCCCACGGACAGGAATGAAAGACTGTTTTTT. It translates to CASSPTDRNERLFF.

The genes are TRBV11-2 and TRBJ2-3; no firm D call. Trimming stripped 7 bases from V and 2 bases from J, with 13 bases between. The germline CDR1 and CDR2 sequences are SGHAT and FQNNGV. The CDR3 is 14 amino acids. This CDR3 is CASTPFLPTDTQYF. CDR3 sequence (DNA): TGTGCCAGCACCCCGTTTCTACCCACAGATACGCAGTATTTT.

V and J are TRBV20-1 and TRBJ2-1, with D unclear. Trimming took 6 bases from V and 8 from J, leaving 23 bases between them. The CDR3 contains 15 residues. The germline V gene encodes CDR1 DFQATT and CDR2 SNEGSKA (reference sequence). The CDR3 reads CSATPGADPTDEQFF. The CDR3 DNA reads as TGCAGTGCGACCCCCGGAGCAGATCCGACCGATGAGCAGTTCTTC.

The sample holds a few counts of this clonotype. V usage is TRBV6-5 and J usage is TRBJ1-2, with D uncertain. Trimming pared 4 bases from V and 0 bases from J, leaving 12 bases between. Germline CDR1 is MNHEY and CDR2 is SVGAGI. The CDR3 length is 15 residues. CDR3 sequence (DNA): TGTGCCAGCAGTTTAGGTCGGGGTACTAACTATGGCTACACCTTC. This gives the protein CASSLGRGTNYGYTF.

V gene TRBV6-6 combines with J gene TRBJ2-3; tentative D call: TRBD1 (6 bases). The ends were cut back, 6 bases at V and 4 bases at J, with 14 bases in the middle. The CDR3 contains 14 residues. From germline, CDR1 is MNHNY and CDR2 SVGAGI (reference sequence). CDR3 DNA: TGTGCCAGCAGCAATGGACAGCTTTCAGATACGCAGTATTTT. Its protein is CASSNGQLSDTQYF.

This clonotype was seen a handful of times. The J gene is TRBJ1-2, the V gene TRBV2, with D perhaps matching TRBD1 (6 bases). Trimming removed 1 base at V and 7 bases at J, with 10 bases between. Germline-derived CDR1 and CDR2 are SNHLY and FYNNEI. The CDR3 runs 13 residues. The CDR3 DNA reads TGTGCCAGCAGTGAAGGACAGGCGAGTGGCTACACCTTC. Translation gives CASSEGQASGYTF.

About this clonotype itself: This may be a read error: a much more frequent sequence differs by one nucleotide. The J gene is TRBJ2-7, the V gene TRBV5-1; D possibly corresponds to TRBD2 (5 bases). CDR1 is SGHRS and CDR2 is YFSETQ in the germline V gene. The ends were cut back, 0 bases at V and 7 bases at J, with 20 bases in the middle. The CDR3 loop spans 16 amino acids. CDR3 loop: CASSLAGGLGYNEQYF. CDR3 nucleotides: TGCGCCAGCAGCTTGGCGGGCGGGTTAGGATACAATGAGCAGTACTTC.

The sample holds a few counts of this clonotype. This chain links TRBV5-1 with TRBJ2-1; 10 nucleotides agree with TRBD1. This CDR3 has 16 amino acids. Germline CDR1 reads SGHRS; CDR2 reads YFSETQ. J gave up 7 bases and V 4 bases, and 11 bases lay outside the gene matches. The CDR3 DNA reads TGCGCCAGCAGCCGGCGGGGGACAGGGGCTATTAATGAGCAGTTCTTC. Translated, it gives CASSRRGTGAINEQFF.